This is a list of T cell receptor beta chains from one sample in a study of blood T cells in healthy people across ages. Via MiXCR, TCRdb re-called the 5' RACE reads, giving one row per CDR3 protein. The repertoire includes about 1.1 million distinct CDR3 sequences, under 40% of them detected once, and around 14% sits in the top ten. The sequencing input was blood. The receptors come from a man in his late teens or twenties in good health. The CDR3 runs from the conserved cysteine through the conserved F or W. The D gene is left open where the match is weak. Not every row has a clone size; where given, it reads once, few, many or a size class.

CDR3nt,CDR3aa,v_gene,d_gene,abundance,j_gene,len
TGCAGTTCCTATGAGGACACCTATGGCTACACCTTC,CSSYEDTYGYTF,TRBV20-1,NA,NA,TRBJ1-2,12
TGCAGCGCTAGGACAGGGGATCCCTACAATGAGCAGTTCTTC,CSARTGDPYNEQFF,TRBV29-1,TRBD1,NA,TRBJ2-1,14
TGCGCCAGCAGCTATCCAGGGCCGAACACTGAAGCTTTCTTT,CASSYPGPNTEAFF,TRBV5-1,NA,NA,TRBJ1-1,14
TGCAGTGCTATGTCAGGATTTGGGGACTATGGCTACACCTTC,CSAMSGFGDYGYTF,TRBV20-1,NA,NA,TRBJ1-2,14
TGTGCCAGCAGTTTATATGTCCGGGACAACTACAATGAGCAGTTCTTC,CASSLYVRDNYNEQFF,TRBV27,NA,few,TRBJ2-1,16
TGTGCCAGCAGGCCCCGACAGGTCTTCTACGAGCAGTACTTC,CASRPRQVFYEQYF,TRBV6-2/TRBV6-3,NA,NA,TRBJ2-7,14
TGTGCCAGCAGCTTTCCGACCCAGGGAGATGGCTACACCTTC,CASSFPTQGDGYTF,TRBV7-2,NA,NA,TRBJ1-2,14
TGCAGTGCTAGAGGAGACAGGGCGGGCACTGAAGCTTTCTTT,CSARGDRAGTEAFF,TRBV20-1,TRBD1,few,TRBJ1-1,14
TGCAGTGCTAGAGATCCCACTACAGGGATCTATGGCTACACCTTC,CSARDPTTGIYGYTF,TRBV20-1,NA,NA,TRBJ1-2,15
TGTGCCAGCAGCTTAGCTCGGACTAGCGGGACCTACAATGAGCAGTACTTC,CASSLARTSGTYNEQYF,TRBV7-9,TRBD2,few,TRBJ2-7,17
TGTGCCAGCACCCGGGGATTTGGCTATGGCTACACCTTC,CASTRGFGYGYTF,TRBV5-6,NA,many,TRBJ1-2,13
TGTGCCAGCAGCAAAGGGACAGGGGGGTCCTATGGCTACACCTTC,CASSKGTGGSYGYTF,TRBV6-1,TRBD1,NA,TRBJ1-2,15
TGTGCCAGCAGCCAGGCCCCCGGGACAGGCCTTGAAGCTTTCTTT,CASSQAPGTGLEAFF,TRBV4-2,TRBD1,NA,TRBJ1-1,15
TGTGCCATCAGTGAGTCAGGACAGGGGGCCACAGATACGCAGTATTTT,CAISESGQGATDTQYF,TRBV10-3,TRBD1,NA,TRBJ2-3,16
TGTGCCGAGGAGACCACACAACCCCAGTATGGCTACACCTTC,CAEETTQPQYGYTF,TRBV30,NA,NA,TRBJ1-2,14
TGTGCCAGCAGTGACTTCGATTTAGGGCCCCAGCATTTT,CASSDFDLGPQHF,TRBV25-1,NA,NA,TRBJ1-5,13
TGTGCCAGCAGTTATGAGCACAGGACTGAAGCTTTCTTT,CASSYEHRTEAFF,TRBV6-2/TRBV6-3,NA,NA,TRBJ1-1,13
TGTGCCAACCCGAGCGGGGAATCCTACAATGAGCAGTTCTTC,CANPSGESYNEQFF,TRBV6-2/TRBV6-3,TRBD2,once,TRBJ2-1,14
TGTGCCAGCAGTTTAGAATTGGGTCTTGGGGGGAGCTCCTACAATGAGCAGTTCTTC,CASSLELGLGGSSYNEQFF,TRBV12-3/TRBV12-4,NA,many,TRBJ2-1,19
TGCAGTGCTAGAGTCCGACGGTACGAGCAGTACTTC,CSARVRRYEQYF,TRBV20-1,NA,NA,TRBJ2-7,12
TGTGCTAGTGGTTTCTTCGGGCAGGGAAGAACCGGGGAGCTGTTTTTT,CASGFFGQGRTGELFF,TRBV12-5,NA,NA,TRBJ2-2,16
TGTGCCAGCAGCTTAGAGGGCTTGGCCGGGGAGCTGTTTTTT,CASSLEGLAGELFF,TRBV7-9,NA,NA,TRBJ2-2,14